Below are 5 T cell receptor beta chains sequenced from a single sample in a study of T cell responses to AZD1222 COVID-19 vaccine. Data came from immunoSEQ multiplex PCR; TCRdb stores just in-frame clones and leaves some out. The repertoire includes tens of thousands of clones, roughly 87% of them detected once, and over 25% sits in the top ten. Specimen: peripheral blood, collected 28 days after the second AZD1222 dose. The receptor set was obtained from an adult who received the AZD1222 COVID-19 vaccine.

This clone is a singleton in its sample. The chain is built from TRBV13 and TRBJ2-7; TRBD1 or TRBD2 may be the D gene (5 bases each). The CDR3 runs to 16 residues. V dropped 5 bases and J dropped 2 bases, with 19 bases sitting between them. Germline CDR1 is PRHDT and CDR2 is FYEKMQ (reference sequence). The CDR3 loop reads CASSTVGMQGAYEQYF. CDR3 in DNA: TGTGCCAGCAGCACGGTAGGGATGCAGGGAGCCTACGAGCAGTACTTC.

The J gene is TRBJ1-5, the V gene TRBV6-1, with D hard to call. The CDR3 runs 13 residues. The germline V gene encodes CDR1 MNHNS and CDR2 SASEGT. V was clipped by 7 bases and J by 4 bases, with 11 bases between them. The CDR3 DNA sequence: TGTGCCAGCAATCCAGGTTTAAATCAGCCCCAGCATTTT. Protein product: CASNPGLNQPQHF.

The DNA for the CDR3 is TGTGCCAGCAGCTTAGCCCCCAGGCAAGGGGACGAGCAGTACTTC. Translated: CASSLAPRQGDEQYF. The rearrangement links TRBV7-6 to TRBJ2-7; D possibly corresponds to TRBD1 (5 bases). Germline CDR1 SGHVS, CDR2 FNYEAQ. V lost 0 bases and J 5 bases, leaving 14 bases between the germline ends. The CDR3 spans 15 residues. The full variable domain, completed using reference TRBV7-6 and TRBJ2-7, is GAGVSQSPRYKVTKRGQDVALRCDPISGHVSLYWYRQALGQGPEFLTYFNYEAQQDKSGLPNDRFSAERPEGSISTLTIQRTEQRDSAMYRCASSLAPRQGDEQYFGPGTRLTVT.

The V and J genes are TRBV19 and TRBJ1-4; 7 nucleotides line up with TRBD1. The length of the CDR3 is 16 residues. The ends lost 5 bases at V and 8 bases at J; junction bases unmatched: 14. Germline lookup yields CDR1 LNHDA and CDR2 SQIVND (reference sequence). CDR3 bases: TGTGCCAGTAGTCAACGCGCAGGGGGAGAGGGAGAAAAACTGTTTTTT. Amino acid sequence: CASSQRAGGEGEKLFF.

The chain carries TRBV5-1 and TRBJ1-2; D unclear. Germline V gene sequence: CDR1 SGHRS, CDR2 YFSETQ. The CDR3 runs to 14 residues. Trimming pared 0 bases from V and 0 bases from J, leaving 6 bases between. This CDR3 is CASSLARTNYGYTF. The CDR3 bases are TGCGCCAGCAGCTTGGCCAGGACTAACTATGGCTACACCTTC. The complete variable domain, with remaining parts taken from reference TRBV5-1 and TRBJ1-2, reads KAGVTQTPRYLIKTRGQQVTLSCSPISGHRSVSWYQQTPGQGLQFLFEYFSETQRNKGNFPGRFSGRQFSNSRSEMNVSTLELGDSALYLCASSLARTNYGYTFGSGTRLTVV.